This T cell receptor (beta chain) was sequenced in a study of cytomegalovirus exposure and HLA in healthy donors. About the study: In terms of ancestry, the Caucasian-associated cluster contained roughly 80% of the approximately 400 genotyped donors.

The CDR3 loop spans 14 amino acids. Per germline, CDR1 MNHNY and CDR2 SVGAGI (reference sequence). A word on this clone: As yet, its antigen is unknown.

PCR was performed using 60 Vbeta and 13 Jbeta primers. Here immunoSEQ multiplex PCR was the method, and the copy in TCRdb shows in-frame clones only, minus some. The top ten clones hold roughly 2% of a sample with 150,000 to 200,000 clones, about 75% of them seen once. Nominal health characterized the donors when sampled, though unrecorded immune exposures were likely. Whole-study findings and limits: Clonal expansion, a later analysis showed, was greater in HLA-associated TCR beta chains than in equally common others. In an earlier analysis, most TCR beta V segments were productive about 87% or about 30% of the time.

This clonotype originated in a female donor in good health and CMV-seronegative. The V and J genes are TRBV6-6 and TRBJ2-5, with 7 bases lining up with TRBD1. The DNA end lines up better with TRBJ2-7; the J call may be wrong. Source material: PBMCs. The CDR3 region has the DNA TGTGCCAGCAGTAAAACAACGACAGGGAGCGAGCAGTACTTC. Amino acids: CASSKTTTGSEQYF.